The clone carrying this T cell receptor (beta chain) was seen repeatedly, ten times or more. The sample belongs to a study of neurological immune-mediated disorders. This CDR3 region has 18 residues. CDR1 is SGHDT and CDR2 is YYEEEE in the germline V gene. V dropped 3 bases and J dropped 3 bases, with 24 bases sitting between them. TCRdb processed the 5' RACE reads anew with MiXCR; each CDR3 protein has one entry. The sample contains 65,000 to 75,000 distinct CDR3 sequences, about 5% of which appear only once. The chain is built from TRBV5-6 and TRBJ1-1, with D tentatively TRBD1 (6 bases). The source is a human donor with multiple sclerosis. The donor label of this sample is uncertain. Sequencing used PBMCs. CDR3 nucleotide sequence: TGTGCCAGCAGCTGGGCATCACGGGGGGGGGCCCCCGACACTGAAGCTTTCTTT. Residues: CASSWASRGGAPDTEAFF.